The 20 T cell receptor beta chains below come from one sample, sequenced in a study of blood T cells in healthy people across ages (dated by TCRdb to the mid-2010s). The library relied on 5' RACE. Data came from an Illumina HiSeq 2500. The second PCR ran for about 6 to 11 cycles and used a J-beta primer mix along with a sample-barcoded 5' primer. TCRdb ran its own pipeline on the public reads, namely fastp trimming at Q25 and MiXCR clone calling, and kept in-frame beta chains. Each entry merges the rows of one CDR3 protein and shows their most common DNA and genes. The sample profile shows about a million distinct CDR3 sequences; roughly 50% of them were found once. 20% to 25% of the sample is taken by the ten largest. Material: blood. The source of these receptors is a woman aged 60-75 years in good health.

The chain uses TRBV27 and TRBJ2-7; 11 positions agree with TRBD1. This CDR3 has 13 residues. Trimming at V came to 7 bases and at J to 11 bases, leaving 10 bases not matched to a gene. The germline V gene has CDR1 MNHEY and CDR2 SMNVEV (reference sequence). The CDR3 loop is CASIRDRGCPEYF. The CDR3 bases are TGTGCCAGCATCCGGGACAGGGGGTGCCCAGAGTACTTC.

This clonotype showed up just a few times. The chain links TRBV28 to TRBJ2-7, with 9 bases that match TRBD1. Losses at the gene ends were 8 bases for V and 4 bases for J; bases not matched to a gene: 3. This CDR3 contains 12 residues. CDR1 is MDHEN and CDR2 is SYDVKM in the germline V gene. In nucleotides, the CDR3 is TGTGCCAGCTTGACAGGGGGGTACGAGCAGTACTTC. Residues: CASLTGGYEQYF.

This chain links TRBV27 with TRBJ1-5; D gene uncertain. The germline V gene encodes CDR1 MNHEY and CDR2 SMNVEV (reference sequence). The V gene lost 5 bases and the J gene lost 9 bases, with 14 bases spanning the gap. This CDR3 is 13 amino acids long. This CDR3 is CASSVFGRRPQHF. The CDR3 DNA sequence: TGTGCCAGCAGTGTCTTCGGACGTCGGCCCCAGCATTTT.

The V and J genes are TRBV4-2 and TRBJ2-7; 8 bases match TRBD2. The CDR3 is 17 residues long. Per germline, CDR1 LGHNA and CDR2 YNFKEQ. With V trimmed by 4 bases and J by 4 bases, 15 bases remained unmatched. The CDR3 DNA reads as TGTGCCAGCAGCCTACCAACGGGGGGGCAGGGTTCTTACGAGCAGTACTTC. It translates to CASSLPTGGQGSYEQYF.

This clonotype was detected a few times. The rearrangement links TRBV25-1 to TRBJ2-5, with 8 positions matching TRBD2. Losses at the gene ends were 8 bases for V and 2 bases for J; bases not matched to a gene: 7. The V gene's germline CDR1 is MGHDK and CDR2 SYGVNS. The CDR3 covers 14 residues. The CDR3, as DNA: TGTGCCAGCCGACTTAGCGGGGCTCAAGAGACCCAGTACTTC. Amino acid sequence: CASRLSGAQETQYF.

This clonotype showed up just a few times. The chain uses TRBV2 and TRBJ2-1, with a weak D call TRBD2 (6 bases). Trimming took 10 bases from V and 5 from J, leaving 15 bases between them. The V gene's germline CDR1 is SNHLY and CDR2 FYNNEI. This CDR3 comprises 13 residues. The CDR3 DNA is TGTGCCACCACCCGGGACTCAAACAATGAGCAGTTCTTC. Amino acids: CATTRDSNNEQFF.

The chain carries TRBV30 and TRBJ2-7, with D possibly TRBD2 on 5 matching bases. V lost 1 base, J lost 0 bases, and 10 bases lay in between. This CDR3 comprises 14 residues. Germline CDR1 GTSNPN, CDR2 SVGIG (reference sequence). In nucleotides, the CDR3 is TGTGCCTGGAGTGAACGCGACTACTCCTACGAGCAGTACTTC. This codes for CAWSERDYSYEQYF.

This clonotype appeared a few times. V gene TRBV3-1 combines with J gene TRBJ2-5; 8 bases are shared with TRBD2. The trim removed 3 bases at V and 2 bases at J, leaving 5 bases unmatched. In germline, CDR1 is LGHDT, CDR2 YNNKEL (reference sequence). The CDR3 contains 15 residues. The CDR3 protein is CASSHLAGQQETQYF. CDR3 bases: TGTGCCAGCAGCCACCTAGCGGGCCAACAAGAGACCCAGTACTTC.

In this sample, this clonotype turned up once. The chain uses TRBV20-1 and TRBJ2-3; D is perhaps TRBD2 (5 bases). V dropped 5 bases and J dropped 0 bases, with 15 bases sitting between them. The CDR3 runs 15 residues. Looked up from germline, CDR1 is DFQATT and CDR2 is SNEGSKA (reference sequence). Here the CDR3 reads CSASPLAASTDTQYF. CDR3 sequence (DNA): TGCAGTGCTTCACCGCTAGCAGCTAGCACAGATACGCAGTATTTT.

This clonotype has more than one count but fewer than ten. This rearrangement joins TRBV5-6 to TRBJ2-5; tentative D call: TRBD2 (6 bases). Per germline, CDR1 SGHDT and CDR2 YYEEEE. The germline V and J ends were trimmed by 2 bases and 1 base, with 24 bases remaining between them. The CDR3 covers 19 residues. CDR3 sequence (DNA): TGTGCCAGCAGCTTTCTGACTTCGGGAGCAACAGGAGTCCAAGAGACCCAGTACTTC. This translates into CASSFLTSGATGVQETQYF.

This clonotype was counted many times. The chain has TRBV29-1 and TRBJ2-3; D is possibly TRBD2 (5 bases). Trimming pared 3 bases from V and 3 bases from J, leaving 10 bases between. The CDR3 consists of 13 residues. In germline, CDR1 is SQVTM, CDR2 ANQGSEA. The CDR3 region is CSVETTGTDTQYF. CDR3 DNA sequence: TGCAGCGTTGAGACTACTGGGACAGATACGCAGTATTTT.

This clonotype appeared a few times. This rearrangement joins TRBV7-2 to TRBJ1-5; no definite D call. The germline gives CDR1 SGHTA, CDR2 FQGNSA. V was shortened by 2 bases and J by 0 bases, with 8 bases between the two germline ends. CDR3 length: 15 amino acids. This CDR3 is CASSLRGYSNQPQHF. As DNA, the CDR3 is TGTGCCAGCAGCTTACGGGGTTATAGCAATCAGCCCCAGCATTTT.

V and J are TRBV7-9 and TRBJ2-3; 12 nucleotides align to TRBD2. The CDR3 extends over 18 amino acids. The V gene's germline CDR1 is SEHNR and CDR2 FQNEAQ (reference sequence). After removal of 5 bases from V and 0 bases from J, the junction contained 9 bases not matched to a gene. The CDR3 sequence: CASSQSGLAGFSTDTQYF. The CDR3 DNA follows: TGTGCCAGCAGCCAGTCCGGACTAGCGGGATTTAGCACAGATACGCAGTATTTT. The full variable domain, with the rest looked up from reference TRBV7-9 and TRBJ2-3, is DTGVSQNPRHKITKRGQNVTFRCDPISEHNRLYWYRQTLGQGPEFLTYFQNEAQLEKSRLLSDRFSAERPKGSFSTLEIQRTEQGDSAMYLCASSQSGLAGFSTDTQYFGPGTRLTVL.

The rearrangement uses TRBV5-6 and TRBJ1-6; D is undetermined. Germline V gene data show CDR1 as SGHDT and CDR2 as YYEEEE. This CDR3 spans 14 amino acids. Trimming left V 2 bases short and J 10 bases short, with 13 bases between. CDR3 sequence reads: CASSFLAGRSPLHF. The CDR3 coding sequence is TGTGCCAGCAGCTTCTTAGCAGGTCGGTCACCCCTCCACTTT.

The V gene is TRBV27, the J gene TRBJ2-6; D not resolved. Trimming removed 8 bases from V and 3 bases from J, with 8 bases in between. The CDR3 consists of 13 residues. CDR1 MNHEY and CDR2 SMNVEV come from the germline V gene (reference sequence). CDR3 nucleotide sequence: TGTGCCAGCGGCATAGGTGGGGCCAACGTCCTGACTTTC. Its protein is CASGIGGANVLTF.

The chain uses TRBV5-6 and TRBJ2-7; D gene unclear. The CDR3 is made up of 13 amino acids. V lost 1 base to trimming and J lost 9 bases, with 14 bases between them. CDR1 SGHDT and CDR2 YYEEEE come from the germline V gene. The CDR3 region has the DNA TGTGCCAGCAGCTTGTTTATGGGCGCAGGGCAGTACTTC. This codes for CASSLFMGAGQYF.

This clonotype was detected a few times. The chain has TRBV7-2 and TRBJ2-5; no reliable D call. Germline CDR1 is SGHTA and CDR2 is FQGNSA. V lost 5 bases, J lost 5 bases, and 9 bases lay in between. The CDR3 is 12 residues long. The CDR3 protein is CASSGSVETQYF. The CDR3 DNA sequence: TGTGCCAGCAGCGGGTCGGTGGAGACCCAGTACTTC. The complete variable domain, with remaining parts taken from reference TRBV7-2 and TRBJ2-5, reads GAGVSQSPSNKVTEKGKDVELRCDPISGHTALYWYRQSLGQGLEFLIYFQGNSAPDKSGLPSDRFSAERTGGSVSTLTIQRTQQEDSAVYLCASSGSVETQYFGPGTRLLVL.

This sequence joins TRBV4-1 and TRBJ2-1; 7 bases are shared with TRBD1. The CDR3 has 18 residues. Germline assignment: CDR1 MGHRA and CDR2 YSYEKL. With 2 bases clipped from V and 10 bases from J, the junction kept 20 bases outside the gene matches. CDR3 sequence reads: CASSQYGTENPGVYEQFF. DNA for the CDR3: TGCGCCAGCAGCCAATACGGGACAGAAAACCCCGGGGTCTACGAGCAGTTCTTC.

This clonotype has more than one count but fewer than ten. The chain uses TRBV20-1 and TRBJ2-7; 9 positions agree with TRBD2. CDR3 size: 15 residues. Germline V CDR1 and CDR2: DFQATT, SNEGSKA (reference sequence). The J segment lost 1 base and the V segment lost 0 bases, leaving 4 bases of the junction unmatched. CDR3 protein: CSARDMRGGSYEQYF. The CDR3 bases are TGCAGTGCTAGAGATATGCGGGGGGGATCCTACGAGCAGTACTTC.

This sequence joins TRBV25-1 and TRBJ1-1; no clear D. V shed 4 bases and J shed 7 bases, with 7 bases lying between them. The CDR3 consists of 11 residues. CDR1 is MGHDK, CDR2 SYGVNS, per germline. The CDR3 region has the DNA TGTGCCAGCAGTGGGAGGTTTGAAGCTTTCTTT. Its protein is CASSGRFEAFF.